This T cell receptor (beta chain) was obtained from a study of blood T cell repertoires in COVID-19. Measured with immunoSEQ multiplex PCR; TCRdb has only the in-frame clones, and not every one. The sample shows around 95,000 clones, approximately 93% of them seen only once. Germline assignment: CDR1 SGHAT and CDR2 FQNNGV. This CDR3 spans 16 amino acids. Unmatched junction bases numbered 9, after V lost 4 bases and J lost 5 bases. The sequence derives from a man in his forties or fifties with active COVID-19. The material sequenced was peripheral blood. V is TRBV11-2 and J is TRBJ2-5, with 11 bases lining up with TRBD2. The CDR3 region is CASSSNSGRAIETQYF. CDR3 nucleotide sequence: TGTGCCAGCAGCTCCAATAGCGGGAGGGCCATCGAGACCCAGTACTTC.